Below are 27 T cell receptor beta chains sequenced from a single sample in a study of molecular identifiers for immune sequencing clone quantification. One entry per CDR3 protein results from TCRdb running MiXCR on the PCR reads. The sample shows approximately 97,000 distinct CDR3 sequences, 20% to 30% of them seen only once. Source material: naive CD8+ T cells from blood, with Jurkat cell RNA spiked in. Indicated subset: FACS-sorted CD8+CD4-CCR7+CD45RA+ naive T cells. All receptors derive from a human donor in good health. Some libraries in this study had Jurkat cell RNA spiked in.

The genes are TRBV19 and TRBJ2-1; 7 positions agree with TRBD2. V lost 2 bases to trimming and J lost 0 bases; unmatched junction nucleotides: 7. The CDR3 is 17 amino acids. Germline CDR1 LNHDA, CDR2 SQIVND (reference sequence). This chain's CDR3 is CASSISSGLNSYNEQFF. The DNA for the CDR3 is TGTGCCAGTAGTATATCCTCGGGACTAAACTCCTACAATGAGCAGTTCTTC.

The chain links TRBV6-1 to TRBJ2-7; D is undetermined. CDR1 and CDR2 (germline): MNHNS, SASEGT. The CDR3 length is 13 residues. Between the trimmed V and J ends, which lost 2 bases and 6 bases, there was a span of 11 bases. CDR3 DNA: TGTGCCAGCAGTGAAATATCGAAATCCGAGCAGTACTTC. This gives the protein CASSEISKSEQYF.

Concerning this clonotype itself: This is likely a read error, given that the CDR3 carries no conserved phenylalanine or tryptophan at its end. The genes are TRBV20-1 and TRBJ2-3, with 9 bases aligning to TRBD1. Germline V gene data show CDR1 as DFQATT and CDR2 as SNEGSKA (reference sequence). The CDR3 extends over 15 amino acids. CDR3 residues: CSASGTGSGTGTQYL. The CDR3 coding sequence is TGCAGTGCTTCCGGGACAGGGAGCGGCACAGGTACGCAGTATCTT.

On this clonotype: Compared with germline, one end of the junction differs, possibly owing to a read error. Written as DNA, the CDR3 is TGTGCCAGTGGTATATTGGCAGGGGCCGACGTCCGGACTTTC. It encodes CASGILAGADVRTF. The chain recombines TRBV19 with TRBJ2-6; D possibly corresponds to TRBD1 (6 bases). This CDR3 has 14 residues. The germline V gene has CDR1 LNHDA and CDR2 SQIVND (reference sequence).

Comments on this clonotype: This may arise from a read error, as a much more abundant clone is one base away. The CDR3 loop is CAGSPPEEGLFF. CDR3 DNA: TGTGCCGGCAGCCCCCCAGAAGAAGGACTGTTTTTT. V gene TRBV7-9 combines with J gene TRBJ1-4, with unresolved D. This CDR3 is built from 12 residues. In germline, CDR1 is SEHNR, CDR2 FQNEAQ (reference sequence).

This clonotype was recorded at least ten times. This chain uses TRBV7-9 with TRBJ2-3; D is uncertain. Looked up from germline, CDR1 is SEHNR and CDR2 is FQNEAQ (reference sequence). Trimming stripped 2 bases from V and 2 bases from J, with 11 bases between. The CDR3 runs 15 residues. The CDR3 region has the DNA TGTGCCAGCAGCTTAACTCCCGCGTCCACAGATACGCAGTATTTT. Amino acids: CASSLTPASTDTQYF.

Worth noting for this clonotype: One base away lies a much larger clone, so this may be a sequencing read error. Lacking the conserved final phenylalanine or tryptophan, this CDR3 likely reflects a read error. The rearrangement links TRBV4-1 to TRBJ2-7; 7 nucleotides line up with TRBD2. CDR1 and CDR2 from the germline V gene are MGHRA and YSYEKL. V lost 1 base to trimming and J lost 3 bases; unmatched junction nucleotides: 6. The CDR3 is 15 amino acids. The DNA of the CDR3 is TGCGCCAGCAGCCAAGTTCTAGCGGAGTACTACGAGCAGTACCTC. This encodes CASSQVLAEYYEQYL.

This clonotype was counted many times. This chain connects TRBV5-4 to TRBJ2-7; the D gene is possibly TRBD2 (5 bases). This CDR3 is built from 13 residues. V was trimmed by 4 bases and J by 5 bases, leaving 13 bases between them. Looked up from germline, CDR1 is SGHNT and CDR2 is YYREEE (reference sequence). CDR3 coding DNA: TGTGCCAGCAGCCCGCTCGGGGTTAACGAGCAGTACTTC. The encoded protein is CASSPLGVNEQYF.

The gene calls are TRBV27 and TRBJ2-7, with 8 bases lining up with TRBD1. Trimming removed 3 bases from V and 1 base from J; junction bases left unmatched: 2. The CDR3 length is 14 residues. Germline CDR1 is MNHEY and CDR2 is SMNVEV (reference sequence). CDR3 sequence: CASSFRGQSYEQYF. Here the CDR3 DNA reads TGTGCCAGCAGTTTCAGGGGGCAATCCTACGAGCAGTACTTC.

This clonotype was seen ten or more times. The chain employs TRBV19 and TRBJ1-1; D unclear. Between the trimmed V and J ends, which lost 3 bases and 4 bases, there was a span of 9 bases. CDR1 is LNHDA, CDR2 SQIVND, per germline (reference sequence). This CDR3 is 13 amino acids long. The CDR3, as DNA: TGTGCCAGTAGTATTTCGGGAGCCACTGAAGCTTTCTTT. Translating it yields CASSISGATEAFF. The full variable domain, rest sourced from reference TRBV19 and TRBJ1-1, is DGGITQSPKYLFRKEGQNVTLSCEQNLNHDAMYWYRQDPGQGLRLIYYSQIVNDFQKGDIAEGYSVSREKKESFPLTVTSAQKNPTAFYLCASSISGATEAFFGQGTRLTVV.

Ten or more counts support this clonotype. The chain couples TRBV25-1 to TRBJ2-1; 11 bases align to TRBD2. With 5 bases clipped from V and 5 bases from J, the junction kept 11 bases outside the gene matches. The CDR3 spans 17 residues. Germline lookup yields CDR1 MGHDK and CDR2 SYGVNS. The CDR3 sequence: CASSWDSGRAFDNEQFF. The CDR3 region has the DNA TGTGCCAGCAGTTGGGATAGCGGGAGGGCCTTTGACAATGAGCAGTTCTTC.

The table lists this clonotype with a few counts. The rearrangement uses TRBV27 and TRBJ2-7; either TRBD1 or TRBD2 may fit D (6 bases each). Germline values: CDR1 MNHEY, CDR2 SMNVEV (reference sequence). Trimming took off 2 bases at V and 4 bases at J, with 15 bases between the two ends. The CDR3 sequence is 15 residues long. For the CDR3, the DNA is TGTGCCAGCAGTTTAGCGGGACACCCGATATACGAGCAGTACTTC. This gives the protein CASSLAGHPIYEQYF.

The table lists this clonotype with many counts. The rearrangement joins TRBV6-5 to TRBJ1-1, with 12 positions matching TRBD1. Germline V lookup: CDR1 MNHEY, CDR2 SVGAGI. The CDR3 is made up of 16 amino acids. V dropped 2 bases and J dropped 4; count of bases not matched to a gene: 5. The CDR3 region is CASSYIWDRGPTEAFF. In DNA form, the CDR3 reads TGTGCCAGCAGTTACATTTGGGACAGGGGGCCCACTGAAGCTTTCTTT.

This clonotype was seen just once. The chain recombines TRBV10-2 with TRBJ1-1; maybe TRBD1 (5 bases). This CDR3 is built from 14 residues. Germline assignment: CDR1 WSHSY and CDR2 SAAADI. Trimming cost V 4 bases and J 5 bases, with 14 bases left between them. CDR3 protein: CASSVTRARTEAFF. The CDR3 coding sequence is TGCGCCAGCAGTGTTACCAGGGCGCGGACTGAAGCTTTCTTT.

The sample holds many counts of this clonotype. The V gene is TRBV5-1, the J gene TRBJ1-1; 10 bases fit TRBD1. The germline gives CDR1 SGHRS, CDR2 YFSETQ. V trimming: 1 base; J trimming: 5 bases; junction bases outside the gene matches: 2. The CDR3 sequence is 14 residues long. The CDR3 DNA is TGCGCCAGCAGCTTGAGACAGGGGGCAACTGAAGCTTTCTTT. Its protein product is CASSLRQGATEAFF.

This clonotype appeared many times. Written as DNA, the CDR3 is TGCGCCAGCAGCCAAGATCTTTATCCGGGAGGGTCAACGGATACGCAGTATTTT. Translation gives CASSQDLYPGGSTDTQYF. The chain combines TRBV4-3 with TRBJ2-3; 8 positions match TRBD2. The CDR3 runs to 18 residues. V was pared by 0 bases and J by 6 bases, with 14 bases of the junction left unmatched. CDR1 is LGHNA, CDR2 YSLEER, per germline.

A remark on this clonotype: A much larger clone lies a single base off, so this may be a read error. The conserved phenylalanine or tryptophan is not found at the CDR3 terminus, so this likely reflects a read error. The chain couples TRBV20-1 to TRBJ2-7, with D tentatively TRBD2 (5 bases). Germline CDR1 reads DFQATT; CDR2 reads SNEGSKA (reference sequence). V was trimmed by 0 bases and J by 2 bases, leaving 11 bases between them. CDR3 length equals 14 residues. In DNA form, the CDR3 reads TGCAGTGCTAGAGATGCGGGTGCAACCTACGAGCAGTACTCC. Encoded protein: CSARDAGATYEQYS.

Comment on this clonotype: The junction departs from the called germline gene at one end, perhaps through a read error. The rearrangement uses TRBV27 and TRBJ2-3, with a tentative D call TRBD1 (5 bases). CDR3 length: 14 amino acids. Germline CDR1 reads MNHEY; CDR2 reads SMNVEV (reference sequence). The CDR3 loop reads CASGDSTYTNTQYF. The CDR3 DNA sequence: TGTGCCAGCGGAGACAGTACCTACACAAATACGCAATATTTT.

Regarding this clonotype: Since a much larger clone is just one base distant, this may be a read error. This chain connects TRBV5-6 to TRBJ1-1; the D is unclear. The germline V gene encodes CDR1 SGHDT and CDR2 YYEEEE. This CDR3 is built from 17 residues. CDR3: CANSFFGVAGRGTEAFF. CDR3 bases: TGTGCCAACAGCTTCTTTGGGGTTGCGGGAAGAGGCACTGAAGCTTTCTTT.

Remarks on this clonotype: The junction does not match germline at one end; this may be a read error. This chain joins TRBV13 and TRBJ1-1; no reliable D call. CDR1 and CDR2 (germline): PRHDT, FYEKMQ (reference sequence). This CDR3 spans 13 amino acids. CDR3 DNA: TGTGCCAGCAGCTCCGCTATGAACACTGGAGCTTTCTTT. This encodes CASSSAMNTGAFF. The full variable domain, in which reference TRBV13 and TRBJ1-1 provide the parts outside the CDR3, is AAGVIQSPRHLIKEKRETATLKCYPIPRHDTVYWYQQGPGQDPQFLISFYEKMQSDKGSIPDRFSAQQFSDYHSELNMSSLELGDSALYFCASSSAMNTGAFFGQGTRLTVV.

To note about this clonotype: This clone may be a read error of a much larger clone one base away. The chain joins TRBV7-3 to TRBJ2-5; D is ambiguous. Per the germline V gene, CDR1 is SGHTA and CDR2 is FQGTGA. The CDR3 sequence is 13 residues long. V was trimmed by 2 bases and J by 2 bases, leaving 6 bases between them. CDR3 nucleotide sequence: TGTGCCAGCAGCTTACCCAAACAAGAGACCCAGTACTTC. Protein sequence: CASSLPKQETQYF.

Concerning this clonotype: Just one base apart from a much larger clone, this may be a read error. The conserved phenylalanine or tryptophan is not found at the CDR3 terminus, so this likely reflects a read error. V and J are TRBV2 and TRBJ2-7, with 10 bases matching TRBD1. The CDR3 runs 17 residues. The germline gives CDR1 SNHLY, CDR2 FYNNEI. V shed 5 bases, J shed 2 bases, and the junction held 12 bases outside the gene matches. CDR3 in DNA: TGTGCCAGCAGTCCCTTACCCAGGACAGGGGGAACCTACGAGCAGTACATC. It codes for CASSPLPRTGGTYEQYI.

Ten or more counts support this clonotype. The chain has TRBV7-2 and TRBJ2-1, with D possibly being TRBD1 (5 bases). V lost 1 base to trimming and J lost 8 bases, with 9 bases between them. The CDR3 runs 13 residues. CDR1 SGHTA and CDR2 FQGNSA come from the germline V gene. This chain's CDR3 is CASSLVRADEQFF. In DNA, the CDR3 is TGTGCCAGCAGCTTAGTCAGGGCCGATGAGCAGTTCTTC. Combining the CDR3 with reference TRBV7-2 and TRBJ2-1 gives the whole variable domain GAGVSQSPSNKVTEKGKDVELRCDPISGHTALYWYRQSLGQGLEFLIYFQGNSAPDKSGLPSDRFSAERTGGSVSTLTIQRTQQEDSAVYLCASSLVRADEQFFGPGTRLTVL.

For this clonotype: With a much larger clone just one base away, this may be a read error. The J gene is TRBJ2-7, the V gene TRBV19; possibly TRBD1 for D (7 bases). Germline V gene data show CDR1 as LNHDA and CDR2 as SQIVND (reference sequence). The CDR3 covers 15 residues. The CDR3 loop reads CASGIAGGRFYEQYF. CDR3 coding DNA: TGTGCCAGTGGTATAGCAGGGGGGCGATTCTACGAGCAGTACTTC.

In its sample, this clonotype was seen a few times. One end of the junction is discordant with germline, which a read error may explain. This chain joins TRBV5-3 and TRBJ1-4, with TRBD1 identical over 8 bases. TRBV5-3 is sorted into the ORF group, with uncertain function. The CDR3 is 15 residues long. The DNA of the CDR3 is TGTGCCAGCAGCCTACAGGGGGGGATGTATGAAAGACTGTTTTTT. This codes for CASSLQGGMYERLFF.

This clonotype was seen ten or more times. The chain has TRBV11-2 and TRBJ2-2; 13 bases are a match to TRBD2. J was trimmed by 1 base and V by 2 bases; bases with no gene match: 4. This CDR3 comprises 18 residues. Germline V gene sequence: CDR1 SGHAT, CDR2 FQNNGV. In nucleotides, the CDR3 is TGTGCCAGCAGCTTAACTAGCGGGAGGGACAGGAACACCGGGGAGCTGTTTTTT. Encoded protein: CASSLTSGRDRNTGELFF.

V is TRBV27 and J is TRBJ2-7, with a tentative D call TRBD1 (6 bases). In germline, CDR1 is MNHEY, CDR2 SMNVEV (reference sequence). This CDR3 is built from 15 residues. Trimming pared 0 bases from V and 3 bases from J, leaving 12 bases between. The CDR3 sequence is CASSLSRTAYYEQYF. The DNA for the CDR3 is TGTGCCAGCAGTTTATCCCGGACAGCTTACTACGAGCAGTACTTC.